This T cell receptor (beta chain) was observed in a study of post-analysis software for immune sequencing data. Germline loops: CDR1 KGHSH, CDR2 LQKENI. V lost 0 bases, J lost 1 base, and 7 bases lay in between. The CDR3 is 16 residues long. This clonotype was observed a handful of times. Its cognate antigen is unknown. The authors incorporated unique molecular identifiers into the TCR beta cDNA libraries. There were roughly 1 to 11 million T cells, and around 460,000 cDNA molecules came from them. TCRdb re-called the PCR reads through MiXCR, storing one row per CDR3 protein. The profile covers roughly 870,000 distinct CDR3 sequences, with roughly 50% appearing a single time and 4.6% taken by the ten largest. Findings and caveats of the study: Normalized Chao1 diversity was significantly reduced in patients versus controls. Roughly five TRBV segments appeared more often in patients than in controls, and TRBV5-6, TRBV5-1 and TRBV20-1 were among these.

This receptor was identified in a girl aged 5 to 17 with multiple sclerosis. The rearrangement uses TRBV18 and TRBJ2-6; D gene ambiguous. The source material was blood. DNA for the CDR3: TGTGCCAGCTCACCACCGGTAGGGTCTGGGGCCAACGTCCTGACTTTC. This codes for CASSPPVGSGANVLTF.